The T cell receptor beta chain under discussion was sequenced for a study of blood T cell repertoires in COVID-19. In the study overall: COVID-19 samples collected from the United States, Italy and Spain covered acute and convalescent phases. In each case, the material was cDNA or gDNA derived from T cells, B-cell-depleted T cells, or PBMCs.

The data were produced by immunoSEQ multiplex PCR, yet TCRdb's version contains in-frame clones alone and is incomplete. The data contain around 300,000 clones, 75% to 90% of them seen just once; the ten biggest clones take up roughly 2.6%. Germline values: CDR1 SGHDT, CDR2 YYEEEE. This CDR3 comprises 16 residues. With 4 bases clipped from V and 2 bases from J, the junction kept 8 bases outside the gene matches. The specimen was PBMCs or T cells enriched from blood (not recorded which). The TCR originated in a woman aged 45-65 years who had recovered from COVID-19. The chain uses TRBV5-6 and TRBJ1-2; 10 bases fit TRBD1. The CDR3: CASSVYGGQGNYGYTF. The CDR3 DNA reads as TGTGCCAGCAGCGTATACGGGGGACAGGGGAACTATGGCTACACCTTC.